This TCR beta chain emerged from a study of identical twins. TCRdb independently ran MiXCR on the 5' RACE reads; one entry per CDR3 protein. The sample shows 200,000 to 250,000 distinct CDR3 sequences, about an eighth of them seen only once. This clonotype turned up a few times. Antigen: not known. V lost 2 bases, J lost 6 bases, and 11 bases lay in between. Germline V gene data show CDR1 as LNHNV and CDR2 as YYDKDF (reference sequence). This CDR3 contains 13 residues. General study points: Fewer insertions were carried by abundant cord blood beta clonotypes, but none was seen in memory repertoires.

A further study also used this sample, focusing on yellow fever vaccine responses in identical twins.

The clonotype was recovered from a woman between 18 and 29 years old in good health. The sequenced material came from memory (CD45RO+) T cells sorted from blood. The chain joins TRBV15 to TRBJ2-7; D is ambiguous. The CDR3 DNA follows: TGTGCCACCAGCAGACCAATACCCGGCGAGCAGTACTTC. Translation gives CATSRPIPGEQYF.